The 23 T cell receptor beta chains listed next were all sequenced from one sample in a study of control samples from healthy donors and cancer patients. Sequenced by immunoSEQ multiplex PCR; TCRdb stores in-frame clones only, minus some. The data hold about 15,000 clones, with 85% to 90% observed a single time. The sequenced sample was PBMCs. These receptor sequences come from a man aged 60 to 75 with head and neck cancer.

In this sample, this clone turned up once. This chain links TRBV7-2 with TRBJ1-2, with a tentative D call TRBD1 (5 bases). There are 14 residues in the CDR3. Trimming took 0 bases from V and 6 from J, leaving 11 bases between them. Per germline, CDR1 SGHTA and CDR2 FQGNSA. The CDR3 DNA reads as TGTGCCAGCAGCTTAGCGCGGCAGGGAGATGGCTACACCTTC. Translated: CASSLARQGDGYTF.

The chain is built from TRBV6-2 or TRBV6-3 and TRBJ2-5; D call uncertain. CDR3 length equals 13 residues. V shed 5 bases and J shed 2 bases, with 9 bases lying between them. Germline V gives CDR1 MNHEY, CDR2 SVGEGT. This CDR3 is CASSAPPQETQYF. The CDR3 coding sequence is TGTGCCAGCAGTGCCCCACCTCAAGAGACCCAGTACTTC.

The rearrangement links TRBV7-8 to TRBJ2-7; 9 bases match TRBD1. Germline assignment: CDR1 SGHVS and CDR2 FQNEAQ. After removal of 1 base from V and 3 bases from J, the junction contained 4 bases not matched to a gene. This CDR3 is built from 15 residues. CDR3 in amino acids: CASSLEETGGYEQYF. CDR3 bases: TGTGCCAGCAGCTTAGAGGAGACAGGGGGCTACGAGCAGTACTTC. Using reference TRBV7-8 and TRBJ2-7 for the parts outside the CDR3, the full variable domain is GAGVSQSPRYKVAKRGQDVALRCDPISGHVSLFWYQQALGQGPEFLTYFQNEAQLDKSGLPSDRFFAERPEGSVSTLKIQRTQQEDSAVYLCASSLEETGGYEQYFGPGTRLTVT.

The rearrangement links TRBV5-1 to TRBJ1-2, with TRBD1 matching 8 bases. The CDR3 runs 13 residues. V shed 1 base, J shed 6 bases, and the junction held 2 bases outside the gene matches. Germline V CDR1 and CDR2: SGHRS, YFSETQ. CDR3 region: CASSLTGGHGYTF. As DNA, the CDR3 is TGCGCCAGCAGCTTGACAGGGGGGCATGGCTACACCTTC.

The V and J genes are TRBV7-2 and TRBJ1-3, with no clear D. The germline V gene encodes CDR1 SGHTA and CDR2 FQGNSA. CDR3 size: 15 residues. V was clipped by 1 base and J by 10 bases, with 17 bases between them. The CDR3 region is CASSLVSGTTGTIYF. The DNA for the CDR3 is TGTGCCAGCAGCTTAGTGTCTGGCACCACGGGGACCATATATTTT.

The rearrangement links TRBV11-3 to TRBJ2-2, with D unresolved. The CDR3 is 13 amino acids. The germline V gene has CDR1 SGHNT and CDR2 YENEEA. V was clipped by 0 bases and J by 7 bases, with 6 bases between them. The CDR3 coding sequence is TGTGCCAGCAGCTTAGATAGTAGCGGGGAGCTGTTTTTT. This codes for CASSLDSSGELFF.

V usage is TRBV7-3 and J usage is TRBJ2-5, with D tentatively TRBD1 or TRBD2 (6 bases each). Trimming pared 2 bases from V and 5 bases from J, leaving 12 bases between. Looked up from germline, CDR1 is SGHTA and CDR2 is FQGTGA. The length of the CDR3 is 14 residues. The CDR3 sequence is CASSLVGGRETQYF. The CDR3 DNA follows: TGTGCCAGCAGCTTAGTGGGGGGCCGGGAGACCCAGTACTTC.

The CDR3 reads CASRVNSWAQETQYF. As DNA, the CDR3 is TGTGCCAGCAGGGTGAATAGCTGGGCCCAAGAGACCCAGTACTTC. The V call is TRBV7-9, the J call TRBJ2-5; unclear D gene. The CDR3 covers 15 residues. Germline V gene lookup returns CDR1 SEHNR and CDR2 FQNEAQ (reference sequence). V was pared by 6 bases and J by 1 base, with 15 bases between.

V and J are TRBV12-3 or TRBV12-4 and TRBJ2-5, with D unclear. V was shortened by 6 bases and J by 2 bases, with 4 bases between the two germline ends. CDR3 length: 11 residues. The CDR3 here is CASRTQETQYF. The CDR3 DNA reads as TGTGCCAGCAGAACACAAGAGACCCAGTACTTC.

This CDR3 reads CASRRDQGYNEKLFF. Here the CDR3 DNA reads TGTGCCAGCAGGCGCGACCAGGGATATAATGAAAAACTGTTTTTT. The chain links TRBV2 to TRBJ1-4; maybe TRBD1 (5 bases). Between the trimmed V and J ends, which lost 6 bases and 4 bases, there was a span of 15 bases. In germline, CDR1 is SNHLY, CDR2 FYNNEI. The CDR3 sequence is 15 residues long.

The chain carries TRBV19 and TRBJ1-1; D perhaps matches TRBD1 (6 bases). There are 15 residues in the CDR3. Germline values: CDR1 LNHDA, CDR2 SQIVND (reference sequence). Trimming shortened V by 3 bases and J by 4 bases, and 15 bases separated the two germline ends. CDR3 amino acids: CASSMQGGLRTEAFF. Here the CDR3 DNA reads TGTGCCAGTAGTATGCAAGGGGGGCTACGCACTGAAGCTTTCTTT.

The V gene is TRBV14, the J gene TRBJ2-6, with unresolved D. Per the germline V gene, CDR1 is SGHDN and CDR2 is FVKESK. The CDR3 covers 17 residues. The ends were cut back, 4 bases at V and 0 bases at J, with 13 bases in the middle. The CDR3 spells CASSPRFRASGANVLTF. The CDR3, as DNA: TGTGCCAGCAGCCCACGGTTTAGAGCCTCTGGGGCCAACGTCCTGACTTTC.

The chain is built from TRBV19 and TRBJ2-7; D may be TRBD2 (6 bases). The V and J ends lost 3 bases and 0 bases respectively, with 9 bases between them. The CDR3 loop spans 14 amino acids. In germline, CDR1 is LNHDA, CDR2 SQIVND (reference sequence). The CDR3 DNA sequence: TGTGCCAGTAGTATGGAGGGATTCTCCTACGAGCAGTACTTC. This gives the protein CASSMEGFSYEQYF.

This clone appeared once. The rearrangement joins TRBV7-9 to TRBJ1-1; D is unresolved. Trimming cost V 5 bases and J 7 bases, with 8 bases left between them. The germline CDR1 and CDR2 sequences are SEHNR and FQNEAQ (reference sequence). The length of the CDR3 is 11 residues. The CDR3 nucleotides read TGTGCCAGCAGCCTACAGCTTGAAGCTTTCTTT. It translates to CASSLQLEAFF.

The rearrangement joins TRBV2 to TRBJ1-6, with a tentative D call TRBD1 (5 bases). This CDR3 region has 19 residues. Trimming left V 4 bases short and J 0 bases short, with 19 bases between. From germline, CDR1 is SNHLY and CDR2 FYNNEI. The CDR3 DNA sequence: TGTGCCAGCAGTGTTTCCGGGGGTATTGGCAGCTCCTATAATTCACCCCTCCACTTT. Encoded protein: CASSVSGGIGSSYNSPLHF.

This chain uses TRBV2 with TRBJ2-5, with 8 bases fitting TRBD1. There are 13 residues in the CDR3. Germline-derived CDR1 and CDR2 are SNHLY and FYNNEI. Germline trimming cut 6 bases from V and 6 bases from J; bases unmatched to any gene: 6. CDR3 sequence (DNA): TGTGCCAGCAGCTTGACAGGGGAGCAGACCCAGTACTTC. Translation: CASSLTGEQTQYF.

The rearrangement links TRBV5-4 to TRBJ2-7; D could derive from TRBD1 or TRBD2 (5 bases each). The CDR3 has 13 amino acids. V dropped 4 bases and J dropped 2 bases, with 10 bases sitting between them. Germline V gene data show CDR1 as SGHNT and CDR2 as YYREEE (reference sequence). CDR3 residues: CASSPSGPYEQYF. The DNA for the CDR3 is TGTGCCAGCAGCCCATCGGGGCCCTACGAGCAGTACTTC.

The rearrangement joins TRBV9 to TRBJ2-2; no clear D gene. Germline V gene lookup returns CDR1 SGDLS and CDR2 YYNGEE. V was clipped by 0 bases and J by 7 bases, with 10 bases between them. The CDR3 sequence is 14 residues long. The CDR3, as DNA: TGTGCCAGCAGCGTAGACGCCCGGATCGGGGAGCTGTTTTTT. Residues: CASSVDARIGELFF.

The chain carries TRBV6-6 and TRBJ2-1; D remains ambiguous. The CDR3 is made up of 16 amino acids. Germline loops: CDR1 MNHNY, CDR2 SVGAGI (reference sequence). V was pared by 0 bases and J by 3 bases, with 12 bases between. The CDR3 sequence is CASSYSFKDGYNEQFF. Here the CDR3 DNA reads TGTGCCAGCAGTTACTCGTTTAAGGACGGCTACAATGAGCAGTTCTTC.

The rearrangement links TRBV3-1 (or the pseudogene TRBV3-2) to TRBJ2-7; 14 bases fit TRBD2. CDR1 is LGHDT and CDR2 is YNNKEL in the germline V gene (reference sequence). The CDR3 sequence is 14 residues long. V shed 4 bases and J 9 bases; nucleotides not matched to a gene: 5. CDR3 nucleotide sequence: TGTGCCAGCAGCCCGACTAGCGGGGGGGGGCGGCAGTACTTC. It translates to CASSPTSGGGRQYF.

J is TRBJ1-1 and V is TRBV23-1; 10 bases agree with TRBD1. TRBV23-1 is given ORF status, its function remaining uncertain. J gave up 5 bases and V 4 bases, and 7 bases lay outside the gene matches. The CDR3 sequence is 15 residues long. The CDR3 loop reads CASSLGQGRRTEAFF. The CDR3 bases are TGCGCCAGCAGTCTGGGACAGGGGCGGCGGACTGAAGCTTTCTTT.

The V call is TRBV6-5, the J call TRBJ2-2, with D maybe TRBD1 (6 bases). CDR3 length: 15 residues. Per the germline V gene, CDR1 is MNHEY and CDR2 is SVGAGI. Trimming stripped 6 bases from V and 2 bases from J, with 13 bases between. The CDR3 is CASRPTGHNTGELFF. For the CDR3, the DNA is TGTGCCAGCAGGCCCACGGGACACAACACCGGGGAGCTGTTTTTT.

V usage is TRBV2 and J usage is TRBJ1-3; D not resolved. Germline lookup yields CDR1 SNHLY and CDR2 FYNNEI. The V end was cut by 2 bases, the J end by 2 bases, with 7 bases between. CDR3 length: 14 residues. The DNA for the CDR3 is TGTGCCAGCAGTGAACAGGTGGCTGGAAACACCATATATTTT. Translating gives CASSEQVAGNTIYF.